This paragraph reports one T cell receptor (beta chain). Its antigen is unknown. TCRdb's table, derived via immunoSEQ multiplex PCR, lists solely in-frame clones and lacks some. The sample holds 55,000 to 60,000 clones, over 75% seen once. The sample belongs to a study of OX40 agonist ivuxolimab in advanced cancers. Across the whole study: Males comprised 75% to 90% of the group, whose mean age was about 60 years (range roughly 20 to 85).

With V trimmed by 7 bases and J by 0 bases, 12 bases remained unmatched. The germline V gene has CDR1 SGHAT and CDR2 FQDESV (reference sequence). The CDR3 is made up of 17 amino acids. Findings and caveats of the study: Not determined was the antigen specificity of the expanded peripheral T cells. Averaging showed that CD8+ T cells had more expanded clones than CD4+ did.

The sample in question was CD4+ or CD8+ T cells sorted from blood, obtained in a trial of the OX40 agonist ivuxolimab. This TCR came from an adult with an advanced solid tumor such as melanoma, head and neck, liver or kidney cancer. V gene TRBV11-1 combines with J gene TRBJ1-3; TRBD1 agrees at 7 bases. The CDR3 DNA reads TGTGCCAGCATTCGAACGACAGGGCAGAACTCTGGAAACACCATATATTTT. It codes for CASIRTTGQNSGNTIYF.